This TCR beta chain was obtained from a study of technical replicates of blood from a few donors. The CDR3 spans 18 residues. After removal of 5 bases from V and 4 bases from J, the junction contained 11 bases not matched to a gene. The V gene's germline CDR1 is LNHDA and CDR2 SQIVND (reference sequence). Sequencing was performed with immunoSEQ multiplex PCR; in TCRdb, only in-frame clones are kept and a portion is missing. The sample yields 75,000 to 95,000 clones, about 96% seen once. The sample comprised T cells isolated from PBMCs. The gene calls are TRBV19 and TRBJ2-2, with 12 nucleotides matching TRBD2. This clonotype was sampled from a human donor in good health. The CDR3 sequence is CASSARLAGVVGTGELFF. CDR3 sequence (DNA): TGTGCCAGTAGTGCCCGACTAGCGGGAGTGGTTGGCACCGGGGAGCTGTTTTTT.